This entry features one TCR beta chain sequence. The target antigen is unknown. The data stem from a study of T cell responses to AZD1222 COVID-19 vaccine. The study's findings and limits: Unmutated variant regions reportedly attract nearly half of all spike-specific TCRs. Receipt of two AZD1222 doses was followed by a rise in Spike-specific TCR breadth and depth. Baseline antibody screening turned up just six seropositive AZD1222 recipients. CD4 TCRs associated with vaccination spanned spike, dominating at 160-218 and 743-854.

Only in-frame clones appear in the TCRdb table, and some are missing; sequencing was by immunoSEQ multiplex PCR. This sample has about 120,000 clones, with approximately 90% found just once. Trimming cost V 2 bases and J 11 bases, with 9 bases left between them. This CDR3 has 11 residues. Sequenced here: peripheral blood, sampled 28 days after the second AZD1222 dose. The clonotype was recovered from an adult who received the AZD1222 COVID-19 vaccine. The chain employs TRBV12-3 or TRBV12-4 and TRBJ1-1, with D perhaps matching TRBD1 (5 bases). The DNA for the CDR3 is TGTGCCAGCAGTTTAAGTGGGGACGCTTTCTTT. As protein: CASSLSGDAFF.